The rows below give T cell receptor beta chains drawn from one sample of a study of tumor-infiltrating lymphocytes in primary liver carcinoma. MiXCR was run by TCRdb on the multiplex PCR reads, yielding one entry per CDR3 protein. This sample has approximately 190,000 distinct CDR3 sequences, with 70% to 90% found just once. The specimen was tumor tissue from primary liver carcinoma. The receptors derive from a man in his forties with primary liver carcinoma and hepatitis B virus infection. Both conserved end residues are part of each CDR3. A D gene is named only where the DNA matches it firmly. Rows may omit the clone size; those that give it use once, few, many or a size class.

TRBV6-2/TRBV6-3,TRBJ2-1,-,-,CISSYGGNGYNEQFF,TGTATCAGCAGTTACGGGGGAAATGGCTACAATGAGCAGTTCTTC
TRBV6-1,TRBJ2-7,-,-,CTSSGLYEQYF,TGTACCAGCAGCGGACTTTACGAGCAGTACTTC
TRBV6-5,TRBJ2-1,-,once,CVSSYSAGWVSYIEQFF,TGTGTCAGCAGTTACTCCGCGGGGTGGGTGTCCTACATTGAGCAGTTCTTC
TRBV12-3/TRBV12-4,TRBJ1-5,-,-,CAGNREVSNQPQHF,TGTGCCGGTAACAGGGAGGTTAGCAATCAGCCCCAGCATTTT
TRBV11-2,TRBJ2-1,-,many,CASSLDLASYNEQFF,TGTGCCAGCAGCTTAGATCTAGCCTCCTACAATGAGCAGTTCTTC
TRBV5-4,TRBJ1-1,-,-,CVSSLGGSTEAFF,TGTGTCAGCAGCCTCGGTGGATCGACTGAAGCTTTCTTT
TRBV7-8,TRBJ1-5,-,-,CASSLADRAINQPQHF,TGTGCCAGCAGCTTAGCAGACAGAGCGATAAATCAGCCCCAGCATTTT
TRBV29-1,TRBJ2-1,-,-,CSVDVTGLYNEQFF,TGCAGCGTTGATGTCACGGGCCTCTATAATGAGCAGTTCTTC
TRBV4-2,TRBJ2-2,-,-,CTSSHTRGTTGELFF,TGTACCAGCAGCCATACCCGGGGCACAACCGGGGAGCTGTTTTTT
TRBV6-5,TRBJ1-2,-,-,CDSSSRGTYGYTF,TGTGACAGCAGTTCGCGGGGTACTTACGGCTACACCTTC
TRBV4-1,TRBJ2-5,-,-,CASNQDFNPISETQYF,TGCGCGAGCAACCAAGATTTTAACCCGATCTCGGAGACCCAGTACTTC
TRBV5-6,TRBJ2-3,-,-,CASSPQTDSNQPQYF,TGTGCCAGTAGCCCCCAGACAGATAGCAATCAGCCCCAGTATTTT
TRBV6-1,TRBJ2-2,TRBD1,-,CATRTGTGDCGELFF,TGTGCCACCCGGACCGGGACAGGGGACTGCGGGGAGTTGTTTTTT
TRBV29-1,TRBJ1-2,-,-,CSIDSGPFGYTF,TGCAGCATTGATTCAGGGCCGTTTGGCTACACATTC
TRBV6-2/TRBV6-3,TRBJ2-2,TRBD1,-,CASSYSYRGTGSAGELFF,TGTGCCAGCAGTTACTCCTATCGCGGGACAGGATCTGCCGGGGAGCTGTTTTTT
TRBV10-3,TRBJ2-1,-,-,CAINNPGQGGVEKFF,TGTGCCATCAATAACCCGGGACAAGGAGGAGTTGAGAAGTTTTTC
TRBV9,TRBJ2-1,TRBD2,few,CASSVLLAAHNEQFF,TGTGCCAGCAGCGTGCTGCTAGCGGCCCACAATGAGCAGTTCTTC